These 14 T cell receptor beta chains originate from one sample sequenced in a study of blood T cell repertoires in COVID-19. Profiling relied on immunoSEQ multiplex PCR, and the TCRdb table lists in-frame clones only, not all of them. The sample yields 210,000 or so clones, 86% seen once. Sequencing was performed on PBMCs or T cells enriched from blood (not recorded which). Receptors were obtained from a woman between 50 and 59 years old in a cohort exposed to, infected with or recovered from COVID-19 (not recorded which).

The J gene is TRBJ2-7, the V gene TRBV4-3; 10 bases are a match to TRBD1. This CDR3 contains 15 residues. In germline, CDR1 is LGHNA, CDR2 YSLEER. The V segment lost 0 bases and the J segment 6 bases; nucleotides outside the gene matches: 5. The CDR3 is CASSQDLGQGSEQYF. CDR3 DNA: TGCGCCAGCAGCCAAGATCTGGGACAGGGGTCCGAGCAGTACTTC.

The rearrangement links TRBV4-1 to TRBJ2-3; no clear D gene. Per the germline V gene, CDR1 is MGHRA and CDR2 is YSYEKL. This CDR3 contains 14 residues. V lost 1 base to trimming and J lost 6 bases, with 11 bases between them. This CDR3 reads CASSQALVEDTQYF. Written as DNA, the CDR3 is TGCGCCAGCAGCCAAGCTCTAGTGGAGGATACGCAGTATTTT.

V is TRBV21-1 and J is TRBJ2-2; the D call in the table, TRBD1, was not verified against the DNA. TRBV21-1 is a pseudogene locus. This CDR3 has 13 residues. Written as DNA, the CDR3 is TGTGCCAGCACCCAGGGAAACACCGGGGAGCTGTTTTTT. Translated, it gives CASTQGNTGELFF.

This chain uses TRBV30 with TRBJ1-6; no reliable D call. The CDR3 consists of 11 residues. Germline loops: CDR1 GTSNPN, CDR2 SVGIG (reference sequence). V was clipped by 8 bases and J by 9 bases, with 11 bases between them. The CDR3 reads CAASRPSPLHF. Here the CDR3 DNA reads TGTGCCGCGTCCCGCCCTTCACCCCTCCACTTT.

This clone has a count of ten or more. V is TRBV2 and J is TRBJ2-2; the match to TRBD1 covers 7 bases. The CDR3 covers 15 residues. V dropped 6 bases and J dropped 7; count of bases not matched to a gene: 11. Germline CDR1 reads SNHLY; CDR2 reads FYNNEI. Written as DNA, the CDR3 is TGTGCCAGCAGCGAACTTAGGGGGCAGGTCGGGGAGCTGTTTTTT. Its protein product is CASSELRGQVGELFF.

CDR3 coding DNA: TGTGCCAGCAGCTTAAACCAGGATATGTATGGCTACACCTTC. It yields the protein CASSLNQDMYGYTF. The rearrangement joins TRBV7-2 to TRBJ1-2; D is undetermined. This CDR3 is built from 14 residues. Germline V gives CDR1 SGHTA, CDR2 FQGNSA. Trimming left V 2 bases short and J 5 bases short, with 12 bases between.

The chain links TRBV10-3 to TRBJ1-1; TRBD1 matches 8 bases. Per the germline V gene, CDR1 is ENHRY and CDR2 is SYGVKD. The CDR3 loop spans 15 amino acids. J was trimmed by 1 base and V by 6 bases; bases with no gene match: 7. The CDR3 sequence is CAISATGAQNTEAFF. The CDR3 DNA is TGTGCCATCAGCGCGACAGGGGCTCAGAACACTGAAGCTTTCTTT.

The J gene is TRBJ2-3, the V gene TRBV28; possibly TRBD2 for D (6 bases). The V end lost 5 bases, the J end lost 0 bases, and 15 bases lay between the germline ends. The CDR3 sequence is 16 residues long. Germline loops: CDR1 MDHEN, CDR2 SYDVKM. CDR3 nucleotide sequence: TGTGCCAGCAGTACCGATGGGGGGTCAAGCACAGATACGCAGTATTTT. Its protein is CASSTDGGSSTDTQYF.

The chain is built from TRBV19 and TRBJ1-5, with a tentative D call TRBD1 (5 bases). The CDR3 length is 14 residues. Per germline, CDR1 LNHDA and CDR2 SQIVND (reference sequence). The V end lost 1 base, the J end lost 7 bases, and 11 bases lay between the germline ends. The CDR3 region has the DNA TGTGCCAGTAGTATAGTCGGGGGAGCGCAGCCCCAGCATTTT. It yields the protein CASSIVGGAQPQHF.

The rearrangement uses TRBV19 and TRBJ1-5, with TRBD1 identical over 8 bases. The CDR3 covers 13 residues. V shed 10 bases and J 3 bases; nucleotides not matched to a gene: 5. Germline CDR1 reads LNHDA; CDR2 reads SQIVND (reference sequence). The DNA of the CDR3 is TGTGCCACTACGGACAGGGCCAATCAGCCCCAGCATTTT. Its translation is CATTDRANQPQHF.

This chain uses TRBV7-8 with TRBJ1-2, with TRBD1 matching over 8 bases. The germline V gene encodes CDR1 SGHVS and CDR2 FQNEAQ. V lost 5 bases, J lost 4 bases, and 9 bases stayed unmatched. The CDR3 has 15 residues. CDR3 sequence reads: CASSVTGGPGYGYTF. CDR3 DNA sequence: TGTGCCAGCAGCGTCACAGGGGGACCGGGCTATGGCTACACCTTC.

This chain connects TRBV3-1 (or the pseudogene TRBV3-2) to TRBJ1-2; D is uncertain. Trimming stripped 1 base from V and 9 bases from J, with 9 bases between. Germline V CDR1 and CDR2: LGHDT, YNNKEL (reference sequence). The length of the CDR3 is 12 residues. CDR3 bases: TGTGCCAGCAGCCAAGCAATGCAGAGCTACACCTTC. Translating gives CASSQAMQSYTF.

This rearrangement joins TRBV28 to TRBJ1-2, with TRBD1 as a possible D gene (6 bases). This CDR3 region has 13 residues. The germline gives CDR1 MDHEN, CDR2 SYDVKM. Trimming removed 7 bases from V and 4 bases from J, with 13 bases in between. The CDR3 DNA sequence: TGTGCCAGCACCTCCGGGACACCCTATGGCTACACCTTC. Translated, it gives CASTSGTPYGYTF.

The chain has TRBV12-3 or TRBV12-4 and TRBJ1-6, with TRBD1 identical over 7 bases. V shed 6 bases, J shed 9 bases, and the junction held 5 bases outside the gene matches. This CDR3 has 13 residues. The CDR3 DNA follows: TGTGCCAGCAGCCAGGGGGGAGGTTCACCCCTCCACTTT. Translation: CASSQGGGSPLHF.